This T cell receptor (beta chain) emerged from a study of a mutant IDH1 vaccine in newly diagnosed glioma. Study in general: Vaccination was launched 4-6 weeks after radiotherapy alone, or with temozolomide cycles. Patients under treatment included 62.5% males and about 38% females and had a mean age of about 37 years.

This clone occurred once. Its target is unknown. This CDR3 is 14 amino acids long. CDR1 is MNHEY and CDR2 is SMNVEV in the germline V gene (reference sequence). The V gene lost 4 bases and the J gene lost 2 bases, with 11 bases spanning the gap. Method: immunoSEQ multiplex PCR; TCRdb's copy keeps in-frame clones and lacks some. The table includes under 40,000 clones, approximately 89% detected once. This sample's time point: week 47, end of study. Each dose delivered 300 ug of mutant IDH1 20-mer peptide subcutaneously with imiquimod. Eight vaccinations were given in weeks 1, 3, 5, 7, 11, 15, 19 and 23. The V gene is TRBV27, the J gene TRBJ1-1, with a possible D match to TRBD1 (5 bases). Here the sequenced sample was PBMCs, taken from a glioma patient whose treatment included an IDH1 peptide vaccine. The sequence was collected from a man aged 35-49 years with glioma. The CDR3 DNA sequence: TGTGCCAGCAGTTCCCGACAGACTAACACTGAAGCTTTCTTT. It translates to CASSSRQTNTEAFF.